A single sample is the source of the 8 T cell receptor beta chains below, sequenced in a study of blood T cells in healthy people across ages. The second PCR ran roughly 6 to 12 cycles with a sample-barcoded 5' primer and J-beta primers. TCRdb redid the calling of the 5' RACE reads with MiXCR, one entry per CDR3 protein. There are about 1.8 million distinct CDR3 sequences in the sample; 49% occur only once, and more than 2% lies in the top ten. The sequencing input was blood. All receptors derive from a woman aged 35 to 49 in good health.

Here the CDR3 DNA reads TGTGCCAGCAGCCGCCGGGTGAGCCCAGGGACAGATACGCAGTATTTT. It codes for CASSRRVSPGTDTQYF. The genes are TRBV12-3 or TRBV12-4 and TRBJ2-3, with TRBD1 as a possible D gene (5 bases). The V and J ends lost 6 bases and 3 bases respectively, with 19 bases between them. There are 16 residues in the CDR3.

The CDR3 sequence is CASSFGRDISDTQYF. In nucleotides, the CDR3 is TGTGCCAGCAGCTTCGGGAGAGATATATCAGATACGCAGTATTTT. The chain couples TRBV3-1 to TRBJ2-3, with D perhaps TRBD2 (6 bases). Germline CDR1 reads LGHDT; CDR2 reads YNNKEL (reference sequence). CDR3 length: 15 residues. The V end was cut by 5 bases, the J end by 4 bases, with 16 bases between.

V and J are TRBV6-5 and TRBJ1-5; TRBD1 matches 10 bases. V gave up 4 bases and J gave up 4 bases; unmatched junction bases: 4. Looked up from germline, CDR1 is MNHEY and CDR2 is SVGAGI. The CDR3 is 15 residues long. The CDR3 DNA follows: TGTGCCAGCAGTTCGTCGGACAGGGGGAATCAGCCCCAGCATTTT. This encodes CASSSSDRGNQPQHF.

This clonotype was seen only a few times. The V gene is TRBV29-1, the J gene TRBJ2-7; D is ambiguous. The assigned J gene may be wrong: the sequence end matches TRBJ2-5 better. The CDR3 covers 16 residues. Germline V gene lookup returns CDR1 SQVTM and CDR2 ANQGSEA. The CDR3 sequence is CSVRLRLDLLRETQYF. CDR3 DNA: TGCAGCGTTCGATTAAGGCTAGACCTGCTTCGGGAGACCCAGTACTTC.

The chain joins TRBV3-1 to TRBJ2-3, with 8 positions matching TRBD2. The germline gives CDR1 LGHDT, CDR2 YNNKEL (reference sequence). The CDR3 spans 18 residues. Trimming removed 0 bases from V and 6 bases from J; junction bases left unmatched: 14. CDR3 nucleotide sequence: TGTGCCAGCAGCCAAGATATGGCTAGCGGGTACCCTCTCGATACGCAGTATTTT. Translation: CASSQDMASGYPLDTQYF.

Concerning this clonotype itself: At one of its ends the junction is not consistent with the germline gene, which may arise from a read error. The chain employs TRBV27 and TRBJ2-4, with 9 bases lining up with TRBD1. The DNA end is a closer match to TRBJ2-7, so the J assignment may be wrong. Germline CDR1 and CDR2: MNHEY and SMNVEV (reference sequence). The CDR3 is 15 residues long. CDR3 sequence: CAGRPGQGLIYEQYF. The CDR3 bases are TGTGCCGGCAGACCGGGACAGGGTCTAATCTACGAGCAGTACTTC.

V and J are TRBV5-5 and TRBJ1-2, with D unresolved. The CDR3 totals 13 residues. V lost 0 bases, J lost 8 bases, and 11 bases lay in between. The germline CDR1 and CDR2 sequences are SGHKS and YYEKEE (reference sequence). DNA for the CDR3: TGTGCCAGCAGCTTGGAAGGAAGTGGCGGCTACACCTTC. It is translated as CASSLEGSGGYTF.

For this clonotype: A much larger clone sits a single nucleotide away, making a read error possible. The chain links TRBV28 to TRBJ2-4; 9 bases match TRBD1. The assigned J gene may be wrong: the sequence end matches TRBJ2-7 better. In germline, CDR1 is MDHEN, CDR2 SYDVKM. This CDR3 has 16 residues. CDR3 bases: TGTGCCAGCAGTCCGGGGACAGGGCCCTTCTCCTACGAGCAGTACTTC. It specifies CASSPGTGPFSYEQYF.